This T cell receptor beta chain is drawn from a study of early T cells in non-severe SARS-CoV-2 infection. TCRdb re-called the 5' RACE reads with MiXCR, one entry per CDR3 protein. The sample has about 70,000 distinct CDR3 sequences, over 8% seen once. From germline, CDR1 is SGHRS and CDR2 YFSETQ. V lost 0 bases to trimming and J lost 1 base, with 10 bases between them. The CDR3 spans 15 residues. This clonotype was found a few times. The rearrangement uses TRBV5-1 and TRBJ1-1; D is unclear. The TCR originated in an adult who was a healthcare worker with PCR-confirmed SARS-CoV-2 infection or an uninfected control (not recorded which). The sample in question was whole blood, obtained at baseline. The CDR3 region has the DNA TGCGCCAGCAGCTTGGTATCGGTTGAGAACACTGAAGCTTTCTTT. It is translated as CASSLVSVENTEAFF.